These T cell receptor beta chains were read from a single sample in a study of T-cell reconstitution after alpha-beta-depleted transplantation in children. In TCRdb, the PCR reads were re-called with MiXCR into one record per CDR3 protein. This sample has 350,000 to 450,000 distinct CDR3 sequences, with less than 15% found just once. The sample consisted of PBMCs, taken from the stem cell graft. The receptors stem from a human donor who donated a stem cell graft to a child with Fanconi anemia. Both conserved end residues are part of each CDR3. Clone sizes are given selectively: once, few, many, or a class where the clone is expanded.

j_call,clone_size,cdr3_length,v_call,cdr3_aa
TRBJ1-2,few,14,TRBV4-3,CASSHRGQGFGYTF
TRBJ2-3,many,11,TRBV29-1,CSGQGGDTQYF
TRBJ2-5,-,15,TRBV6-2/TRBV6-3,CASSYRTSGGETQYF
TRBJ2-2,-,15,TRBV5-1,CASSPGQSGAGELFF
TRBJ1-2,few,12,TRBV28,CASSLGRYGYTF
TRBJ1-3,-,14,TRBV6-5,CASRRTGGADTIYF
TRBJ2-2,many,16,TRBV7-2,CASSRAKGIRTGELFF
TRBJ2-7,few,14,TRBV7-8,CASSRDSLGYEQYF
TRBJ2-2,-,15,TRBV10-2,CASNIQGGVTGELFF
TRBJ2-5,-,13,TRBV10-2,CATDPGGRETQYF
TRBJ2-1,many,15,TRBV9,CASSPRGGIYNEQFF
TRBJ2-7,-,13,TRBV5-6,CASSLGVNYEQYF
TRBJ2-3,-,13,TRBV6-2/TRBV6-3,CASSFIQRDTQYF
TRBJ2-2,-,16,TRBV7-2,CASSFMGGANTGELFF
TRBJ1-1,-,16,TRBV5-1,CASSFTGQYKNTEAFF